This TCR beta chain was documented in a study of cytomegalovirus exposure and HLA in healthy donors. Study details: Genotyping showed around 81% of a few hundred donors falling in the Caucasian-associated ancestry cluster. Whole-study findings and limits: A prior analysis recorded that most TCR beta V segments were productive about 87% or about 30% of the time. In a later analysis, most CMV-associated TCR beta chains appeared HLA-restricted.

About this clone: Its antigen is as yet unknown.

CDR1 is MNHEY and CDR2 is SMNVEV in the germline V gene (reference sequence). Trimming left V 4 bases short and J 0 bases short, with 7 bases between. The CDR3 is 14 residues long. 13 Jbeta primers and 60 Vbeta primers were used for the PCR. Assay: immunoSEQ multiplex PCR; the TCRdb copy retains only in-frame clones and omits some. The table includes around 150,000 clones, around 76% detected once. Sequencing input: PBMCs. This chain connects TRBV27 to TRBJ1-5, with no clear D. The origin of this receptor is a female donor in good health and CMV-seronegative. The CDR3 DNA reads TGTGCCAGCAGTTCCAGATCTAGCAATCAGCCCCAGCATTTT. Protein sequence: CASSSRSSNQPQHF.